This TCR beta chain stems from a study of control samples from healthy donors and cancer patients. Sequenced by immunoSEQ multiplex PCR; TCRdb stores in-frame clones only, minus some. Of some 130,000 clones in the sample, roughly 89% were seen once. Germline V lookup: CDR1 LGHDT, CDR2 YNNKEL (reference sequence). Trimming cost V 4 bases and J 2 bases; bases outside gene matches: 6. The length of the CDR3 is 17 residues. This chain links TRBV3-1 (or the pseudogene TRBV3-2) with TRBJ2-6; 9 positions match TRBD1. Sequenced: blood. The TCR comes from a man aged 18 to 29 in good health. The CDR3 reads CASSPDRGITGANVLTF. CDR3 bases: TGTGCCAGCAGCCCCGACAGGGGGATAACTGGGGCCAACGTCCTGACTTTC.